This is a list of T cell receptor beta chains from one sample in a study of T-cell memory formation after mild COVID-19. TCRdb passed the 5' RACE reads through MiXCR, listing each CDR3 protein once. The sample yields 360,000 or so distinct CDR3 sequences, around 27% seen once. Sequenced: PBMCs or a T cell subset sorted from them (not recorded which). The receptors were sampled from an adult woman who had mild COVID-19 (a few samples of this study predate the infection). Cell type and time point are not known. CDR3s include the opening cysteine and the closing phenylalanine or tryptophan. The size field is filled for only some rows; it gives once, few, many or a size class.

CDR3: CASSQEEISGANVLTF
size: once
J: TRBJ2-6
length: 16
V: TRBV14

CDR3: CASSLRPGVEQYF
size: .
J: TRBJ2-7
length: 13
V: TRBV7-9

CDR3: CASSPDRFGTDTEAFF
size: .
J: TRBJ1-1
length: 16
V: TRBV7-9

CDR3: CASSEGGGRAGWFGSYEQYF
size: few
J: TRBJ2-7
length: 20
V: TRBV6-1

CDR3: CASTSSWWTPTF
size: .
J: TRBJ1-2
length: 12
V: TRBV7-9

CDR3: CASSAGGRSYNEQFF
size: .
J: TRBJ2-1
length: 15
V: TRBV12-3/TRBV12-4

CDR3: CAPSPRLAGYLGNEQFF
size: few
J: TRBJ2-1
length: 17
V: TRBV7-9

CDR3: CASSLGPGPPEGTQYF
size: few
J: TRBJ2-3
length: 16
V: TRBV4-1

CDR3: CASSQGTSGGNEQFF
size: few
J: TRBJ2-1
length: 15
V: TRBV5-1

CDR3: CASRDRPSSGANVLTF
size: once
J: TRBJ2-6
length: 16
V: TRBV2

CDR3: CASSHPQGVQYEQYF
size: .
J: TRBJ2-7
length: 15
V: TRBV6-6

CDR3: CASSYPLGPQGNEQFF
size: .
J: TRBJ2-1
length: 16
V: TRBV6-2/TRBV6-3

CDR3: CASSSRQGGTDTQYF
size: .
J: TRBJ2-3
length: 15
V: TRBV11-3

CDR3: CASSPGTEQYF
size: .
J: TRBJ2-7
length: 11
V: TRBV14

CDR3: CASSPRPRNGYTF
size: few
J: TRBJ1-2
length: 13
V: TRBV19

CDR3: CASSLQGDEQFF
size: .
J: TRBJ2-1
length: 12
V: TRBV7-6

CDR3: CASTQRAENTGELFF
size: few
J: TRBJ2-2
length: 15
V: TRBV12-3/TRBV12-4

CDR3: CASSLAQTGNEQFF
size: few
J: TRBJ2-1
length: 14
V: TRBV5-1

CDR3: CASSVGTGTPYEQYF
size: few
J: TRBJ2-7
length: 15
V: TRBV9

CDR3: CSVEEGGRPNEQYF
size: few
J: TRBJ2-7
length: 14
V: TRBV29-1

CDR3: CASSLTSGNEQFF
size: many
J: TRBJ2-1
length: 13
V: TRBV5-5

CDR3: CASSLDVLHQPQHF
size: few
J: TRBJ1-5
length: 14
V: TRBV7-9

CDR3: CASRGLAGGVSTDTQYF
size: .
J: TRBJ2-3
length: 17
V: TRBV19

CDR3: CSARDKTGGVYNEQFF
size: .
J: TRBJ2-1
length: 16
V: TRBV20-1

CDR3: CASSTLAGGPYEQYF
size: .
J: TRBJ2-7
length: 15
V: TRBV19

CDR3: CASSQEGNTGYGYTF
size: few
J: TRBJ1-2
length: 15
V: TRBV14

CDR3: CASSYSMGGGSYEQYF
size: .
J: TRBJ2-7
length: 16
V: TRBV6-5

CDR3: CASSERAWTTTDTQYF
size: .
J: TRBJ2-3
length: 16
V: TRBV6-1

CDR3: CASSFLQGGTYGYTF
size: .
J: TRBJ1-2
length: 15
V: TRBV5-4

CDR3: CASSLWTGGITGELFF
size: .
J: TRBJ2-2
length: 16
V: TRBV5-1

CDR3: CASSLWRLGSYEQYF
size: .
J: TRBJ2-7
length: 15
V: TRBV7-2

CDR3: CASSDGLAVQETQYF
size: few
J: TRBJ2-5
length: 15
V: TRBV2

CDR3: CASSYSRAGTEGIQYF
size: .
J: TRBJ2-4
length: 16
V: TRBV6-2/TRBV6-3

CDR3: CASSPPTPRETQYF
size: .
J: TRBJ2-5
length: 14
V: TRBV18

CDR3: CASSHSRNRYEQYF
size: few
J: TRBJ2-7
length: 14
V: TRBV14

CDR3: CASTRGASTDTQYF
size: .
J: TRBJ2-3
length: 14
V: TRBV12-3/TRBV12-4

CDR3: CASSYIVVGRNTEAFF
size: .
J: TRBJ1-1
length: 16
V: TRBV6-6

CDR3: CASSKEPGSSYEQYF
size: few
J: TRBJ2-7
length: 15
V: TRBV21-1

CDR3: CSAPAGGDIGIGETQYF
size: .
J: TRBJ2-5
length: 17
V: TRBV20-1

CDR3: CASSNGETQYF
size: many
J: TRBJ2-5
length: 11
V: TRBV6-2/TRBV6-3

CDR3: CASRPDRANSPLHF
size: once
J: TRBJ1-6
length: 14
V: TRBV14

CDR3: CASGPGGEQFF
size: few
J: TRBJ2-1
length: 11
V: TRBV12-5

CDR3: CASSDSGNYNEQFF
size: few
J: TRBJ2-1
length: 14
V: TRBV2

CDR3: CASSFWRGGVKKETQYF
size: .
J: TRBJ2-5
length: 17
V: TRBV7-2

CDR3: CASSDLLARGATQYF
size: .
J: TRBJ2-3
length: 15
V: TRBV2